The rows below give T cell receptor beta chains drawn from one sample of a study of regulatory T cells in long-lasting Graves disease. One entry per CDR3 protein, called by TCRdb with MiXCR from the multiplex PCR reads. This repertoire shows more than 400,000 distinct CDR3 sequences, approximately 16% found once; its top ten account for roughly 10%. These sequences were also reported in another study, on T cells in Graves' hyperthyroidism and ophthalmopathy.

The specimen comprised peripheral blood mononuclear cells (PBMCs), sampled at new diagnosis, from a patient treated with antithyroid drugs. These TCRs come from a woman aged 25 to 45 with Graves disease. The CDR3 runs from the conserved cysteine through the conserved F or W. D genes are given only for firm matches. Only some rows state a clone size, as once, few, many or a class for expanded clones.

size	V	J	D	CDR3	DNA
few	TRBV29-1	TRBJ2-2	NA	CSVTGSPGELFF	TGCAGCGTAACAGGGTCCCCCGGGGAGCTGTTTTTT
NA	TRBV29-1	TRBJ1-1	NA	CSVDRGNLGPEAFF	TGCAGCGTTGACAGGGGCAATCTGGGCCCTGAAGCTTTCTTT
many	TRBV5-1	TRBJ2-3	NA	CASSPYDGGDTQYF	TGCGCCAGCAGCCCCTATGATGGGGGGGATACGCAGTATTTT
few	TRBV6-1	TRBJ2-3	TRBD2	CASRGRTSGSLDTQYF	TGTGCCAGCAGGGGAAGGACTAGCGGGAGTTTAGATACGCAGTATTTT
NA	TRBV15	TRBJ2-7	TRBD1	CATSTDRGYEQYF	TGTGCCACCAGCACGGACAGGGGTTACGAGCAGTACTTC
few	TRBV7-9	TRBJ2-1	NA	CASSVERGTSGEQFF	TGTGCCAGCAGCGTAGAGCGCGGGACGTCGGGTGAGCAGTTCTTC
few	TRBV28	TRBJ2-5	TRBD1	CASSLSQGVETQYF	TGTGCCAGCAGTTTATCACAGGGGGTCGAGACCCAGTACTTC
NA	TRBV7-8	TRBJ2-2	NA	CASSWTGGIGELFF	TGTGCCAGCAGCTGGACGGGGGGCATCGGGGAGCTGTTTTTT
many	TRBV12-3/TRBV12-4	TRBJ2-1	NA	CASSLGTPGGNEQFF	TGTGCCAGCAGTTTAGGGACTCCCGGGGGCAATGAGCAGTTCTTC
NA	TRBV27	TRBJ1-4	TRBD1	CASSWDRKNEKLFF	TGTGCCAGCAGTTGGGACAGGAAGAATGAAAAACTGTTTTTT
many	TRBV27	TRBJ2-1	NA	CASSPYSGYNEQFF	TGTGCCAGCAGTCCCTATAGCGGATACAATGAGCAGTTCTTC
NA	TRBV7-2	TRBJ2-4	TRBD2	CASSPGGTVAKNIQYF	TGTGCCAGCAGCCCGGGGGGTACTGTGGCCAAAAACATTCAGTACTTC
many	TRBV9	TRBJ1-1	NA	CASSRDFFTEAFF	TGTGCCAGCAGCCGGGACTTCTTCACTGAAGCTTTCTTT
many	TRBV20-1	TRBJ2-3	NA	CSASVLTRTDTQYF	TGCAGTGCTAGTGTCCTGACTCGCACAGATACGCAGTATTTT
many	TRBV20-1	TRBJ2-3	NA	CSARPLTAVDTQYF	TGCAGTGCTAGACCACTCACCGCCGTCGATACGCAGTATTTT
NA	TRBV5-4	TRBJ2-3	NA	CASSLGDSPTDTQYF	TGTGCCAGCAGCTTGGGGGATAGTCCAACAGATACGCAGTATTTT
many	TRBV12-3/TRBV12-4	TRBJ2-1	NA	CASSFRAGPQRNEQFF	TGTGCCAGCAGTTTCCGAGCGGGTCCCCAAAGGAATGAGCAGTTCTTC
many	TRBV28	TRBJ1-1	TRBD1	CASSLLLGQGLNTEAFF	TGTGCCAGCAGTTTACTACTCGGACAGGGCTTGAACACTGAAGCTTTCTTT
NA	TRBV6-5	TRBJ2-2	TRBD1	CASSYDRGDTGELFF	TGTGCCAGCAGTTACGACAGGGGAGACACCGGGGAGCTGTTTTTT
many	TRBV18	TRBJ1-1	TRBD1	CASSPATGGVMNTEAFF	TGTGCCAGCTCACCCGCAACAGGGGGCGTGATGAACACTGAAGCTTTCTTT
NA	TRBV19	TRBJ2-2	NA	CASSDGGWGTGELFF	TGTGCCAGTAGTGACGGGGGCTGGGGAACCGGGGAGCTGTTTTTT
NA	TRBV2	TRBJ1-2	NA	CASSPSPNYGYTF	TGTGCCAGCTCCCCATCCCCTAACTATGGCTACACCTTC
few	TRBV28	TRBJ1-1	NA	CASRHAGRGLNTEAFF	TGTGCCAGCAGACACGCGGGGAGGGGGTTGAACACTGAAGCTTTCTTT
many	TRBV30	TRBJ2-6	NA	CAWKGGANVLTF	TGTGCCTGGAAAGGAGGGGCCAACGTCCTGACTTTC
many	TRBV28	TRBJ2-3	NA	CASSPLDRTFTDTQYF	TGTGCCAGCAGTCCCCTGGACAGAACTTTCACAGATACGCAGTATTTT
many	TRBV2	TRBJ1-1	NA	CASGGGPEAFF	TGTGCCAGCGGGGGGGGCCCTGAAGCTTTCTTT
many	TRBV7-2	TRBJ1-2	NA	CASSSQRGDGYTF	TGTGCCAGCAGCTCACAGAGGGGGGATGGCTACACCTTC
NA	TRBV6-5	TRBJ2-1	TRBD1	CASSYLDRGCFF	TGTGCCAGCAGTTACCTCGACAGGGGCTGCTTCTTC
many	TRBV28	TRBJ1-2	NA	CASSRIGGYGYTF	TGTGCCAGCAGCCGGATTGGTGGGTATGGCTACACCTTC
many	TRBV20-1	TRBJ2-7	TRBD1	CSLIDRGEYEQYF	TGCAGTCTCATTGACAGGGGAGAATACGAGCAGTACTTC
many	TRBV5-1	TRBJ1-2	NA	CASSASWGARAAYGHTF	TGCGCCAGCAGCGCTTCGTGGGGGGCCCGGGCCGCTTATGGCCACACCTTC
NA	TRBV13	TRBJ2-7	NA	CASSKKALAESYEQYF	TGTGCCAGCAGCAAAAAGGCGCTAGCAGAAAGCTACGAGCAGTACTTC
few	TRBV7-9	TRBJ2-7	NA	CASSQGSWGFGEQYF	TGTGCCAGCAGCCAGGGGTCGTGGGGGTTCGGGGAGCAGTACTTC
many	TRBV28	TRBJ1-2	TRBD1	CASRPQGTDYTF	TGTGCCAGCAGGCCCCAGGGGACAGATTACACCTTC
many	TRBV28	TRBJ1-6	NA	CASTLWGGGNSPLHF	TGTGCCAGCACCCTTTGGGGGGGCGGTAATTCACCCCTCCACTTT
many	TRBV7-3	TRBJ1-1	NA	CASSQNQGWTEAFF	TGTGCCAGCAGCCAAAATCAGGGTTGGACTGAAGCTTTCTTT
NA	TRBV7-6	TRBJ2-7	TRBD1	CASTPGTGGYYEQYF	TGTGCCAGCACCCCAGGGACAGGGGGTTACTACGAGCAGTACTTC
few	TRBV28	TRBJ1-6	TRBD1	CASRPDRGQGNSPLHF	TGTGCCAGCAGACCGGACAGGGGGCAGGGGAATTCACCCCTCCACTTT
NA	TRBV7-2	TRBJ2-5	TRBD2	CASSAGLHLRTQYF	TGTGCCAGCAGCGCGGGACTACACCTCCGGACCCAGTACTTC
many	TRBV29-1	TRBJ2-3	NA	CSASTGTSTDTQYF	TGCAGCGCCTCGACAGGAACTAGCACAGATACGCAGTATTTT
many	TRBV11-2	TRBJ2-2	NA	CASREAFATGELFF	TGTGCCAGCAGGGAAGCGTTCGCGACCGGGGAGCTGTTTTTT
NA	TRBV28	TRBJ2-3	NA	CASSTGVSSTDTQYF	TGTGCCAGCAGTACTGGGGTTTCTAGCACAGATACGCAGTATTTT
NA	TRBV4-1	TRBJ1-2	NA	CASSPVNNYGYTF	TGCGCCAGCAGCCCCGTAAATAACTATGGCTACACCTTC
many	TRBV28	TRBJ1-2	NA	CASSLLHREGNYGYTF	TGTGCCAGCAGTTTGCTTCACAGAGAGGGAAACTATGGCTACACCTTC
many	TRBV7-2	TRBJ1-1	NA	CASSLAWTEAFF	TGTGCCAGCAGCCTCGCCTGGACTGAAGCTTTCTTT
few	TRBV19	TRBJ1-1	NA	CASSITGQLNTEAFF	TGTGCCAGTAGTATAACCGGACAATTAAACACTGAAGCTTTCTTT
many	TRBV7-9	TRBJ1-2	TRBD1	CASSWGQKSGYTF	TGTGCCAGCAGCTGGGGACAGAAATCTGGCTACACCTTC
many	TRBV6-1	TRBJ2-1	TRBD2	CASSSLAGGYNEQFF	TGTGCCAGCAGCTCACTAGCGGGAGGATACAATGAGCAGTTCTTC
many	TRBV11-2	TRBJ2-7	NA	CASSSASGLEQYF	TGTGCCAGCAGCTCCGCCAGCGGGCTTGAGCAGTACTTC
many	TRBV2	TRBJ1-1	NA	CAIQPILRGARTEAFF	TGTGCCATTCAACCGATCCTAAGGGGGGCGAGGACTGAAGCTTTCTTT